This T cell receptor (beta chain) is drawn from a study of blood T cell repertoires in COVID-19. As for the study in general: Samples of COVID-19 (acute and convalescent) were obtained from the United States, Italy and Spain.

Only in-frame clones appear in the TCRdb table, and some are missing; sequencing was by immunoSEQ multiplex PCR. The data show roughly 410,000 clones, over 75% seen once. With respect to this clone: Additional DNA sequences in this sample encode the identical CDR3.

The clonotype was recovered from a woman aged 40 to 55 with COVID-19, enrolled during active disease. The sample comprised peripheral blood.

CDR3 in amino acids: CASSLTGGTEAFF. The DNA of the CDR3 is TGTGCCAGCAGCTTGACAGGGGGAACTGAAGCTTTCTTT. V is TRBV7-2 and J is TRBJ1-1; TRBD1 matches 9 bases. The trim removed 3 bases at V and 5 bases at J, leaving 1 base unmatched. Germline CDR1 is SGHTA and CDR2 is FQGNSA. CDR3 length: 13 amino acids.